This TCR beta chain was captured by sequencing in a study of neurological immune-mediated disorders. Notes on the study in general: CDR3 amino acid sequences of expanded clones were not shared across subjects, a result suggesting private repertoires in all groups. Among 34 multiple sclerosis patients, 18 had repertoires that phylogenetic grouping placed in one related-CDR3 cluster, a possible signature.

This clonotype appeared many times. The antigen is not known. 5'RACE employing 10-nucleotide random UMIs yielded the cDNA. TCRdb redid the calling of the 5' RACE reads with MiXCR, one entry per CDR3 protein. The profile shows 55,000 to 70,000 distinct CDR3 sequences, about 3% of them singletons. The germline CDR1 and CDR2 sequences are SEHNR and FQNEAQ (reference sequence). Between the trimmed V and J ends, which lost 4 bases and 7 bases, there was a span of 10 bases. There are 13 residues in the CDR3. The specimen sequenced was PBMCs. The TCR was taken from a woman in her 50s with multiple sclerosis. The V call is TRBV7-9, the J call TRBJ1-4, with a possible D match to TRBD1 (6 bases). The CDR3 region is CASSSKQGEKLFF. DNA for the CDR3: TGTGCCAGCAGCTCCAAACAGGGTGAAAAACTGTTTTTT.